This TCR beta chain comes out of a study of T cells in Graves' hyperthyroidism and ophthalmopathy. Ten or more counts support this clonotype. CDR3 size: 11 residues. Trimming pared 6 bases from V and 8 bases from J, leaving 8 bases between. The diagnoses drew upon clinical symptoms, serum thyroxine and TRAb, thyroid ultrasound and orbital computed tomography. Authors of the study amplified TCR beta CDR3 regions from RNA transcripts. HTBI primers were employed in a first-round RT-PCR of the TCR CDR3. MiXCR, applied by TCRdb to the multiplex PCR reads, yields one record per CDR3 protein. The sample carries hundreds of thousands of distinct CDR3 sequences, about 12% recorded once.

This receptor was taken from a woman aged 18-29 years with Graves' hyperthyroidism. The rearrangement joins TRBV12-3 or TRBV12-4 to TRBJ1-3; no clear D. What was sequenced was blood. The CDR3: CASRILDTIYF. The CDR3 DNA sequence: TGTGCCAGCAGAATATTAGACACCATATATTTT.